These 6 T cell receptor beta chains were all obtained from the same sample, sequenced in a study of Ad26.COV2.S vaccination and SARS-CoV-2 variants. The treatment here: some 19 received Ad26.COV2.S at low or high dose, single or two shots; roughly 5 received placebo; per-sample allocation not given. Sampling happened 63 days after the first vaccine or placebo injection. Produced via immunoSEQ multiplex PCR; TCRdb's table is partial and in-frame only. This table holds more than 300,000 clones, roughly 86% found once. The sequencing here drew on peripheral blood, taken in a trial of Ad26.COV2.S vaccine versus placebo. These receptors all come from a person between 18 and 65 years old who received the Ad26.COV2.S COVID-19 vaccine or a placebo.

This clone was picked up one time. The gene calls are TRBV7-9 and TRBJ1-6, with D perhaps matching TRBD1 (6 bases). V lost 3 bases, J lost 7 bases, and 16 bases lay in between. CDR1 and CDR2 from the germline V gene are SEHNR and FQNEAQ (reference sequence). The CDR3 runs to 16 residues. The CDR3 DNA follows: TGTGCCAGCAGCTTTGTTCCCAGGACAGCGAATTCACCCCTCCACTTT. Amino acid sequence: CASSFVPRTANSPLHF.

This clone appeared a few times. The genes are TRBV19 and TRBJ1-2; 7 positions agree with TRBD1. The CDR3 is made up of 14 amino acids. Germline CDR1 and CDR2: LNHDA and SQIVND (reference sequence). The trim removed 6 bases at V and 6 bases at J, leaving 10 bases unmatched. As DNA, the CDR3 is TGTGCCAGTAGGGCGGGACAGAAAAGTCATGGCTACACCTTC. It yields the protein CASRAGQKSHGYTF. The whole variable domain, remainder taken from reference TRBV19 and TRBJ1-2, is DGGITQSPKYLFRKEGQNVTLSCEQNLNHDAMYWYRQDPGQGLRLIYYSQIVNDFQKGDIAEGYSVSREKKESFPLTVTSAQKNPTAFYLCASRAGQKSHGYTFGSGTRLTVV.

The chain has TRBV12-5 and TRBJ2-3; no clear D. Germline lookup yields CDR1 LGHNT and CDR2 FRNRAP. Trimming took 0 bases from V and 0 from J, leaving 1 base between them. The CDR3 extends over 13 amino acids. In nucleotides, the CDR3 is TGTGCTAGTGGTTTGGTAAGCACAGATACGCAGTATTTT. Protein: CASGLVSTDTQYF. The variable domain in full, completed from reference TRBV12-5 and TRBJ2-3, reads DARVTQTPRHKVTEMGQEVTMRCQPILGHNTVFWYRQTMMQGLELLAYFRNRAPLDDSGMPKDRFSAEMPDATLATLKIQPSEPRDSAVYFCASGLVSTDTQYFGPGTRLTVL.

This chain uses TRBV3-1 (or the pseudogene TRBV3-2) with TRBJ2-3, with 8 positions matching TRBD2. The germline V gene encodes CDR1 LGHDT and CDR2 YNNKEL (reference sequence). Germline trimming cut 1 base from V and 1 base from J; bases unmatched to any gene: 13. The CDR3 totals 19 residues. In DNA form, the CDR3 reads TGTGCCAGCAGCCAAGGAATCCAGCGGGGGAGAGGGGGCACAGATACGCAGTATTTT. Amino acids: CASSQGIQRGRGGTDTQYF.

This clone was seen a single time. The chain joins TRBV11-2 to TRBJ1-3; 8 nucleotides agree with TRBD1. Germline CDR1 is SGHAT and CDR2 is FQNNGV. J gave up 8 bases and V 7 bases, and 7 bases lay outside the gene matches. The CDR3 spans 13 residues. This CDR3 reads CASNLDRGDTIYF. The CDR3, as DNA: TGTGCCAGCAACCTAGACAGGGGTGACACCATATATTTT.

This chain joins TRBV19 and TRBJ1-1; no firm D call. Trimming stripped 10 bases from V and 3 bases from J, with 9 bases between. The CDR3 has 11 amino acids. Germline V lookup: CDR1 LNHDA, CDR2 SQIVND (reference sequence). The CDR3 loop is CANNTDTEAFF. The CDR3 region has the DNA TGTGCCAATAACACCGACACTGAAGCTTTCTTT.